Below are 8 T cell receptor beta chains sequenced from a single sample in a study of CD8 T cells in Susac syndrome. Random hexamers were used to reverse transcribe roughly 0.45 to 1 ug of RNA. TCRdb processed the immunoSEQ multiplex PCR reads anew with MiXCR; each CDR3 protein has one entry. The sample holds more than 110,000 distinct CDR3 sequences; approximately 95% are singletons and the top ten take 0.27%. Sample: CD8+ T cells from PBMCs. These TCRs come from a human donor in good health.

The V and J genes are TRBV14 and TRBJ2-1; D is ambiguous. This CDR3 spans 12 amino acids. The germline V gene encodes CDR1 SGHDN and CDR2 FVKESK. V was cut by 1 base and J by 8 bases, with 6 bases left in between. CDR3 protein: CASSQVWYEQFF. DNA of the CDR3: TGTGCCAGCAGCCAAGTATGGTATGAGCAGTTCTTC.

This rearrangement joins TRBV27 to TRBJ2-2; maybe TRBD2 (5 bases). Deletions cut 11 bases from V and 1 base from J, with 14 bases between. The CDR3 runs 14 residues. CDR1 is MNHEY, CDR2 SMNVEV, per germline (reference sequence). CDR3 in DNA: TGTGCCGTAAAGAGGGCTAGGAACACCGGGGAGCTGTTTTTT. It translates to CAVKRARNTGELFF.

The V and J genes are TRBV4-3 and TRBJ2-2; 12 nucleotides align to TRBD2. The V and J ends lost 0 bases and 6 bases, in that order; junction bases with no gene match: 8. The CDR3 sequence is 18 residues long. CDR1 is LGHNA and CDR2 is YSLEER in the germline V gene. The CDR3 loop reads CASSQDFGLAGRAGELFF. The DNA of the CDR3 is TGCGCCAGCAGCCAAGACTTCGGACTAGCGGGAAGGGCCGGGGAGCTGTTTTTT.

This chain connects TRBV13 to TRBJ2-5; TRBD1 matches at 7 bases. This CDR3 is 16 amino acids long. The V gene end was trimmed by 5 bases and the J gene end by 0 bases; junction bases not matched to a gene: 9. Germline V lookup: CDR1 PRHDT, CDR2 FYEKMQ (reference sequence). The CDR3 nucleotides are TGTGCCAGCAGCACCCGGACAGGAAGCTACCAAGAGACCCAGTACTTC. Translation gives CASSTRTGSYQETQYF.

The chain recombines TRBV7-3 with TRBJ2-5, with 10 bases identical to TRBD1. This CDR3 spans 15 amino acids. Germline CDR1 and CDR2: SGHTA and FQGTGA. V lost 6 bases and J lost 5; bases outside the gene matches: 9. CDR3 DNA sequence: TGTGCCAGCAGTCTCGGGACAGGGGTTGCGGAGACCCAGTACTTC. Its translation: CASSLGTGVAETQYF.

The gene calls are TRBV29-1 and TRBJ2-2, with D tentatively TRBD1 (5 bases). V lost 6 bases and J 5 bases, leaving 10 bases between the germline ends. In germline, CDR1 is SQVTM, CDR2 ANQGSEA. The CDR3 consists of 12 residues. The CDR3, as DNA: TGCAGCGTCGCAACAGGAACCGGGGAGCTGTTTTTT. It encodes CSVATGTGELFF.

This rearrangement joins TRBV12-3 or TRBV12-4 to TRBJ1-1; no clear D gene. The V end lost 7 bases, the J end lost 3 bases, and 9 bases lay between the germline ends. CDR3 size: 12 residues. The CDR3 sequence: CASNSMDTEAFF. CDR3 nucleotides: TGTGCCAGCAACTCTATGGACACTGAAGCTTTCTTT.

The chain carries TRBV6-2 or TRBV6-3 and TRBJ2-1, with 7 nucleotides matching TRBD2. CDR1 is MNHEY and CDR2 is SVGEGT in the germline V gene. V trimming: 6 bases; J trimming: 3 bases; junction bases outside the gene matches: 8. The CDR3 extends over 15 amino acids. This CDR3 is CASSPPQRDYNEQFF. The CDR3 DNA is TGTGCCAGCAGCCCCCCCCAGCGGGACTACAATGAGCAGTTCTTC.